This TCR beta chain was recovered during a study of T-cell reconstitution after alpha-beta-depleted transplantation in children. Whole-study findings and limits: Expanded graft clones numbering several hundred reportedly gave rise to alpha-beta T cells about two months after transplant.

In its sample, this clonotype was seen many times. Its antigen is not known. This CDR3 is 12 amino acids long. Trimming left V 2 bases short and J 4 bases short, with 6 bases between. The TCRbeta library was prepared with unique molecular identifiers. TCRdb re-called the PCR reads through MiXCR, storing one row per CDR3 protein. The table lists over 150,000 distinct CDR3 sequences, 6.6% of them singletons. Here the sequenced sample was PBMCs, taken before TCRalphabeta/CD19-depleted stem cell transplant. The receptor was derived from a boy younger than 10 with acute lymphoblastic leukemia, due to receive a stem cell transplant. J is TRBJ2-7 and V is TRBV12-3 or TRBV12-4; D is uncertain. Here the CDR3 reads CASSLFGYEQYF. DNA for the CDR3: TGTGCCAGCAGTTTATTTGGGTACGAGCAGTACTTC.